A single sample is the source of the 20 T cell receptor beta chains below, sequenced in a study of cytomegalovirus exposure and HLA in healthy donors. In the PCR, 60 Vbeta and 13 Jbeta primers were used. Clones were read by immunoSEQ multiplex PCR, and TCRdb kept only the in-frame ones, dropping some. The table lists about 200,000 clones, approximately 85% of them singletons, with more than 1.5% in the top ten. Sequencing was carried out using PBMCs. These receptors were obtained from a man in his late teens or twenties in good health and CMV-seronegative.

The chain is built from TRBV4-3 and TRBJ2-1; no reliable D call. The V end lost 0 bases, the J end lost 0 bases, and 12 bases lay between the germline ends. This CDR3 has 17 residues. From germline, CDR1 is LGHNA and CDR2 YSLEER. The DNA of the CDR3 is TGCGCCAGCAGCCAAGACTGGGCCCTGAGCTCCTACAATGAGCAGTTCTTC. Amino acid sequence: CASSQDWALSSYNEQFF.

The V and J genes are TRBV5-6 and TRBJ2-5; maybe TRBD1 (6 bases). Trimming pared 2 bases from V and 1 base from J, leaving 9 bases between. Germline-derived CDR1 and CDR2 are SGHDT and YYEEEE. This CDR3 is built from 14 residues. CDR3 coding DNA: TGTGCCAGCAGCTTCATACAGGGCCAAGAGACCCAGTACTTC. Protein: CASSFIQGQETQYF. Variable domain in full (rest from reference TRBV5-6 and TRBJ2-5): DAGVTQSPTHLIKTRGQQVTLRCSPKSGHDTVSWYQQALGQGPQFIFQYYEEEERQRGNFPDRFSGHQFPNYSSELNVNALLLGDSALYLCASSFIQGQETQYFGPGTRLLVL.

This chain joins TRBV6-1 and TRBJ2-7; 10 bases align to TRBD1. CDR1 and CDR2 from the germline V gene are MNHNS and SASEGT. After removal of 3 bases from V and 7 bases from J, the junction contained 9 bases not matched to a gene. CDR3 length equals 15 residues. The CDR3 DNA is TGTGCCAGCAGTGAGGCCGGGACAGGGGCGGGGGAGCAGTACTTC. Residues: CASSEAGTGAGEQYF.

This chain joins TRBV5-6 and TRBJ2-3; 10 positions match TRBD1. The J segment lost 2 bases and the V segment lost 3 bases, leaving 6 bases of the junction unmatched. This CDR3 has 16 residues. Germline CDR1 is SGHDT and CDR2 is YYEEEE. Here the CDR3 DNA reads TGTGCCAGCAGCTGGGGGACAGGGGATAACACAGATACGCAGTATTTT. The encoded protein is CASSWGTGDNTDTQYF.

The chain couples TRBV9 to TRBJ2-5; TRBD2 agrees at 14 bases. The CDR3 contains 19 residues. Germline loops: CDR1 SGDLS, CDR2 YYNGEE. J lost 4 bases, V lost 3 bases, and 14 bases had no gene match. DNA for the CDR3: TGTGCCAGCAGCGCGAAGGGACTAGCGGGGGCCGGTTTTCGAGAGACCCAGTACTTC. Its protein is CASSAKGLAGAGFRETQYF. The full variable domain, with the rest looked up from reference TRBV9 and TRBJ2-5, is DSGVTQTPKHLITATGQRVTLRCSPRSGDLSVYWYQQSLDQGLQFLIQYYNGEERAKGNILERFSAQQFPDLHSELNLSSLELGDSALYFCASSAKGLAGAGFRETQYFGPGTRLLVL.

About this clone: Other DNA sequences in this sample translate to the same CDR3. The rearrangement uses TRBV7-8 and TRBJ1-5; 9 bases fit TRBD1. Germline V CDR1 and CDR2: SGHVS, FQNEAQ. The CDR3 length is 15 residues. V gave up 4 bases and J gave up 2 bases; unmatched junction bases: 3. The CDR3 here is CASSSDRGGNQPQHF. The CDR3 nucleotides are TGTGCCAGCAGCTCGGACAGGGGAGGCAATCAGCCCCAGCATTTT.

This clone was picked up a small number of times. The chain couples TRBV18 to TRBJ1-6; 7 bases fit TRBD1. V dropped 4 bases and J dropped 8; count of bases not matched to a gene: 8. Germline-derived CDR1 and CDR2 are KGHSH and LQKENI. The CDR3 spans 15 residues. The CDR3 DNA sequence: TGTGCCAGCTCACAGTCCGGGACAGATGATTCACCCCTCCACTTT. Protein sequence: CASSQSGTDDSPLHF.

The sample holds a few counts of this clone. The rearrangement joins TRBV4-1 to TRBJ1-5, with D possibly TRBD1 on 5 matching bases. The germline CDR1 and CDR2 sequences are MGHRA and YSYEKL. V lost 0 bases and J lost 5, with 11 bases in between. The CDR3 loop spans 15 amino acids. The CDR3 spells CASSQDGANHQPQHF. The CDR3 bases are TGCGCCAGCAGCCAAGATGGGGCGAATCATCAGCCCCAGCATTTT.

The gene calls are TRBV28 and TRBJ2-1, with 12 bases aligning to TRBD2. The CDR3 runs to 13 residues. Looked up from germline, CDR1 is MDHEN and CDR2 is SYDVKM. The V segment lost 5 bases and the J segment 9 bases; nucleotides outside the gene matches: 2. This CDR3 reads CASSLAGGPEQFF. The CDR3 region has the DNA TGTGCCAGCAGTCTAGCGGGAGGGCCTGAGCAGTTCTTC.

The sample holds a few counts of this clone. The chain recombines TRBV18 with TRBJ1-2; D is undetermined. Looked up from germline, CDR1 is KGHSH and CDR2 is LQKENI. The CDR3 contains 14 residues. With 3 bases removed from V and 8 bases from J, the gap between germline ends came to 16 bases. CDR3 in DNA: TGTGCCAGCTCACCTCGTCGGGGTGAGAGGGGCTACACCTTC. Translating gives CASSPRRGERGYTF.

The sample holds one count of this clone. V usage is TRBV21-1 and J usage is TRBJ2-5; the listed D gene, TRBD1, was not tested against the DNA. TRBV21-1 is a known pseudogene. The CDR3 is 15 residues long. The CDR3 bases are TGTGCCAGCAGCAATCGGAGAAAAGCAGGGGAGACCCAGTACTTC. Encoded protein: CASSNRRKAGETQYF.

This clone was observed a few times. This chain joins TRBV4-3 and TRBJ2-1; 10 bases are a match to TRBD2. Trimming removed 1 base from V and 7 bases from J; junction bases left unmatched: 7. The length of the CDR3 is 16 residues. Germline values: CDR1 LGHNA, CDR2 YSLEER. In DNA, the CDR3 is TGCGCCAGCAGCCAAGGGCCAGGGACTAGCGTTAATGAGCAGTTCTTC. Translation: CASSQGPGTSVNEQFF.

This clone was seen a few times. This chain uses TRBV9 with TRBJ2-2; 8 nucleotides align to TRBD2. CDR1 is SGDLS and CDR2 is YYNGEE in the germline V gene. V lost 7 bases and J lost 1; bases outside the gene matches: 9. CDR3 length: 16 residues. CDR3 DNA sequence: TGTGCCAGCTTCCCGGGGGGGGGACAGAACACCGGGGAGCTGTTTTTT. Translating it yields CASFPGGGQNTGELFF. Using reference TRBV9 and TRBJ2-2 for the parts outside the CDR3, the full variable domain is DSGVTQTPKHLITATGQRVTLRCSPRSGDLSVYWYQQSLDQGLQFLIQYYNGEERAKGNILERFSAQQFPDLHSELNLSSLELGDSALYFCASFPGGGQNTGELFFGEGSRLTVL.

The chain links TRBV25-1 to TRBJ2-3, with 12 nucleotides matching TRBD1. CDR3 size: 17 residues. Germline V lookup: CDR1 MGHDK, CDR2 SYGVNS. J lost 3 bases, V lost 0 bases, and 4 bases had no gene match. As DNA, the CDR3 is TGTGCCAGCAGTGAATATGGGACAGGGGGCGGGACAGATACGCAGTATTTT. It codes for CASSEYGTGGGTDTQYF.

The chain joins TRBV12-5 to TRBJ1-1; a possible D gene is TRBD1 (6 bases). V dropped 6 bases and J dropped 0 bases, with 17 bases sitting between them. CDR3 length: 16 residues. The V gene's germline CDR1 is LGHNT and CDR2 FRNRAP. This chain's CDR3 is CASGPARDTMNTEAFF. The CDR3 nucleotides are TGTGCTAGTGGCCCAGCCCGGGACACTATGAACACTGAAGCTTTCTTT.

This clone has a handful of counts. V is TRBV29-1 and J is TRBJ2-5; 9 nucleotides line up with TRBD2. This CDR3 comprises 14 residues. Losses at the gene ends were 4 bases for V and 5 bases for J; bases not matched to a gene: 8. From germline, CDR1 is SQVTM and CDR2 ANQGSEA. The CDR3 DNA reads TGCAGCGTTGTTAGGGGGAGCGGGAGGGAGACCCAGTACTTC. As protein: CSVVRGSGRETQYF.

The chain uses TRBV28 and TRBJ2-7; 7 bases fit TRBD1. Trimming at V came to 5 bases and at J to 5 bases, leaving 15 bases not matched to a gene. The CDR3 extends over 16 amino acids. The germline CDR1 and CDR2 sequences are MDHEN and SYDVKM. CDR3 in amino acids: CASSRHRDRRLHEQYF. The DNA for the CDR3 is TGTGCCAGCAGTCGACACCGGGACAGACGACTCCACGAGCAGTACTTC.

The chain recombines TRBV7-6 with TRBJ1-1; TRBD1 might be the D (5 bases). Germline V lookup: CDR1 SGHVS, CDR2 FNYEAQ. The ends were cut back, 1 base at V and 1 base at J, with 10 bases in the middle. The CDR3 length is 15 residues. The CDR3 nucleotides read TGTGCCAGCAGCTTAGGGGGGGAGGCGAACACTGAAGCTTTCTTT. Protein sequence: CASSLGGEANTEAFF.

V and J are TRBV7-2 and TRBJ1-1, with D uncertain. V shed 1 base and J shed 1 base, with 4 bases lying between them. The germline V gene encodes CDR1 SGHTA and CDR2 FQGNSA. This CDR3 contains 13 residues. CDR3: CASSLVRNTEAFF. CDR3 DNA: TGTGCCAGCAGCTTAGTTCGGAACACTGAAGCTTTCTTT.

This chain links TRBV15 with TRBJ2-5, with TRBD2 identical over 9 bases. The V gene end was trimmed by 4 bases and the J gene end by 3 bases; junction bases not matched to a gene: 6. This CDR3 spans 15 amino acids. Germline values: CDR1 LNHNV, CDR2 YYDKDF (reference sequence). The CDR3 region has the DNA TGTGCCACCAGCACGATAGCGGGGGAAAAAGAGACCCAGTACTTC. This sequence encodes CATSTIAGEKETQYF.